This T cell receptor beta chain is drawn from a study of blood T cell repertoires in COVID-19. As for the study in general: The samples span acute and convalescent COVID-19 from the United States, Italy and Spain. T cells, B-cell-depleted T cells, or PBMCs supplied cDNA or gDNA.

Original processing notes: Reference gene primer amplification gave estimated nucleated cell counts. TCRdb keeps only in-frame clones here, not all; method: immunoSEQ multiplex PCR. The V and J calls and clone size are taken from that table; D and trimming were inferred from the DNA. The sample consists of about 50,000 clones, 89% of them appearing once. In Seattle, patients joined the study during active infection and were tracked longitudinally. In germline, CDR1 is LGHNA, CDR2 YSLEER. The V end was cut by 0 bases, the J end by 1 base, with 10 bases between. CDR3 size: 15 residues. The sequence derives from a woman aged 55-69 years with COVID-19, enrolled during active disease. This chain joins TRBV4-3 and TRBJ2-7; D gene ambiguous. The source material was peripheral blood. Here the CDR3 DNA reads TGCGCCAGCAGCCAAGACCCCCAGTTATCCTACGAGCAGTACTTC. Translated, it gives CASSQDPQLSYEQYF.